The entry below describes one T cell receptor (beta chain). What it binds is unknown. This record comes from a study of Graves' ophthalmopathy and Graves' hyperthyroidism. Study findings and constraints: Most expanded clonotypes from thyroid (those above 0.001 frequency) were also found in blood.

Germline CDR1 LNHDA, CDR2 SQIVND (reference sequence). Trimming removed 10 bases at V and 4 bases at J, with 13 bases between. This CDR3 is 13 amino acids long. A follow-up of 18 months without ophthalmopathy meant that hyperthyroidism was stable. Other autoimmune diseases, uncontrolled infections, pregnancy or lactation ruled patients out of participation. Investigators amplified TCR beta CDR3 regions from RNA transcripts. The workflow started with a first-round RT-PCR run with HTBI primers and then moved on to a second-round multiplex PCR. TCRdb ran MiXCR on the multiplex PCR reads and lists one entry per CDR3 protein. The table records about 380,000 distinct CDR3 sequences, 15% of them present only once.

This TCR was recovered from a woman in her late teens or twenties with stable Graves' hyperthyroidism. V and J are TRBV19 and TRBJ2-2; D gene unclear. The material sequenced was peripheral blood. In DNA form, the CDR3 reads TGTGCCACCACCCTGGGATTCACCGGGGAGCTGTTTTTT. It specifies CATTLGFTGELFF.